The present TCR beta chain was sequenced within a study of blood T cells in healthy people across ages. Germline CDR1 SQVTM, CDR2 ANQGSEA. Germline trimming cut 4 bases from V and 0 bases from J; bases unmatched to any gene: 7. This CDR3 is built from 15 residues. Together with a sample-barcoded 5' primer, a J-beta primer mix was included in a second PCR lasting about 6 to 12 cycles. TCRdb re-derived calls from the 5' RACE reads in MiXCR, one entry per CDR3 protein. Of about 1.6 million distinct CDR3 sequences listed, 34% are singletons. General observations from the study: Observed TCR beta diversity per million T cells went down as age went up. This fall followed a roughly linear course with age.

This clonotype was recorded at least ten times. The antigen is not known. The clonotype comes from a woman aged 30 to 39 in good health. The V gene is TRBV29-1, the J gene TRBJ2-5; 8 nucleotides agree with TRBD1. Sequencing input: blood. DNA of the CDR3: TGCAGCGTTGCCGGGACAGGACTCCACCAAGAGACCCAGTACTTC. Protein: CSVAGTGLHQETQYF.